The text below deals with one TCR beta chain. The data stem from a study of blood T cell repertoires in COVID-19. As for the study in general: The United States, Italy and Spain supplied acute and convalescent COVID-19 samples.

In the original workflow: Reference gene primer amplification gave estimated nucleated cell counts. Produced via immunoSEQ multiplex PCR; TCRdb's table is partial and in-frame only. The D gene and trimming were derived from the DNA, and the V and J assignments and clone size from that table. Here the sample spans under 95,000 clones, approximately 86% being singletons. This CDR3 contains 13 residues. Germline CDR1 and CDR2: MNHEY and SVGAGI. V dropped 5 bases and J dropped 3 bases, with 10 bases sitting between them. The clonotype was recovered from a woman of 80 years or more with acute or convalescent COVID-19. Specimen: peripheral blood. This sequence joins TRBV6-5 and TRBJ2-5; perhaps TRBD1 as D (6 bases). This CDR3 reads CASSPDRKETQYF. The CDR3, as DNA: TGTGCCAGCAGTCCCGACAGGAAAGAGACCCAGTACTTC.